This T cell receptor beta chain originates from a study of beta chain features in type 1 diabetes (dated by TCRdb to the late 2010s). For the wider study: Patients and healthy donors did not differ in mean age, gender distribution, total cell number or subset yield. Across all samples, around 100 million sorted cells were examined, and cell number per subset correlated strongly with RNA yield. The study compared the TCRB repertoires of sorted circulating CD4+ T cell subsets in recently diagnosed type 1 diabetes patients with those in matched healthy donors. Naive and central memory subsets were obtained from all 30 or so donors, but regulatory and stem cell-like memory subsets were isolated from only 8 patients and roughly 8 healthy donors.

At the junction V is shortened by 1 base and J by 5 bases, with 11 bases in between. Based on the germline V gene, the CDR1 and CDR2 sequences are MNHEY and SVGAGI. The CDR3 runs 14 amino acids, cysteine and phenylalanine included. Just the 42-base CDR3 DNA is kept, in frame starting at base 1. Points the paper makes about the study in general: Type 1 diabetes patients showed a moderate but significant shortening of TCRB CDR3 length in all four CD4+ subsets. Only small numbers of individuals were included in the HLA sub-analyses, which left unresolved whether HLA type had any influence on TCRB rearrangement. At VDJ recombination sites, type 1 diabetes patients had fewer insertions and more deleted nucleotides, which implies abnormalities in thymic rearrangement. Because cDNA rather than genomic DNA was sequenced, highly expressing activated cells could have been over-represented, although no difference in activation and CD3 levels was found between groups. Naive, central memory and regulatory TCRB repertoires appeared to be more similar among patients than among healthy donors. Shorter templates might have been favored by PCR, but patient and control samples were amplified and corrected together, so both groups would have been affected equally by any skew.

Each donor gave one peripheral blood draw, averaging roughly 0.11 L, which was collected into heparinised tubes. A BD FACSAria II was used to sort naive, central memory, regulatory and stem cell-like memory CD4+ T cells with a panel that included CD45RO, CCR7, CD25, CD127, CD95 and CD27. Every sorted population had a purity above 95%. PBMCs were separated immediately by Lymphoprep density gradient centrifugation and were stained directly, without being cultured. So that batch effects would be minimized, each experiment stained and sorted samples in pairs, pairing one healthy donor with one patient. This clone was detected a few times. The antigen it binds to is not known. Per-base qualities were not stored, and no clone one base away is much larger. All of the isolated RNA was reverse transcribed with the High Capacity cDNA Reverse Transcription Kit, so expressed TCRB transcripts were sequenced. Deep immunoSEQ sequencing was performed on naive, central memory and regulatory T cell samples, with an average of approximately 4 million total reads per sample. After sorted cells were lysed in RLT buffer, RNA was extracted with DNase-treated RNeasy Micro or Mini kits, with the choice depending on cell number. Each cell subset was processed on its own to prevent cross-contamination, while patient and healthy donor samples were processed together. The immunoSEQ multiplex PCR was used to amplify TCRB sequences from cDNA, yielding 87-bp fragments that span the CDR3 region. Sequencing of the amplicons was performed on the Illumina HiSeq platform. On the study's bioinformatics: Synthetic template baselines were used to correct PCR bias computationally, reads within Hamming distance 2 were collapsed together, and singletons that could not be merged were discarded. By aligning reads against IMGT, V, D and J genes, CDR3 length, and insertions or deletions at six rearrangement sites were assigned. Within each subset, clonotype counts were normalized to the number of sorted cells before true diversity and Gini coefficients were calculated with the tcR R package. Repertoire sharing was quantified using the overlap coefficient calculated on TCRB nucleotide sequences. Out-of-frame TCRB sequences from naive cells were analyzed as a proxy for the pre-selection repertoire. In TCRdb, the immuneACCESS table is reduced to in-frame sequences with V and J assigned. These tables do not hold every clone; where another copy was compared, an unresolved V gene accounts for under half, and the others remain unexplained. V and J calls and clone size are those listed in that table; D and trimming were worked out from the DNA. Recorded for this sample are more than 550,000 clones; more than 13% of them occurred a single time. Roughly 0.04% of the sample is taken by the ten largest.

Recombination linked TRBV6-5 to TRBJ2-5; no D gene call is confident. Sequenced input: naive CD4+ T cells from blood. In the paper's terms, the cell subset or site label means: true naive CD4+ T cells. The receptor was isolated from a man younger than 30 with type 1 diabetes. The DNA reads TGTGCCAGCAGTTACTTGTCTAGTGCTGAGACCCAGTACTTC. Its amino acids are CASSYLSSAETQYF.